This T cell receptor (beta chain) is from a study of T-cell memory formation after mild COVID-19. This CDR3 contains 12 residues. Trimming stripped 3 bases from V and 7 bases from J, with 6 bases between. Germline-derived CDR1 and CDR2 are PRHDT and FYEKMQ (reference sequence). This clonotype was seen repeatedly, ten times or more. From the 5' RACE reads, TCRdb called clonotypes with MiXCR, one entry per CDR3 protein. The sample holds approximately 100,000 distinct CDR3 sequences, roughly 11% seen once. The V call is TRBV13, the J call TRBJ2-2; D gene uncertain. The sequence was obtained from a man aged 18 to 29 who had mild COVID-19 (a few samples of this study predate the infection). Cell type and time point are not known. The sequencing input was PBMCs or a T cell subset sorted from them (not recorded which). The CDR3 DNA reads TGTGCCAGCAGCTTCATGGGCGGGGAGCTGTTTTTT. Its protein product is CASSFMGGELFF.